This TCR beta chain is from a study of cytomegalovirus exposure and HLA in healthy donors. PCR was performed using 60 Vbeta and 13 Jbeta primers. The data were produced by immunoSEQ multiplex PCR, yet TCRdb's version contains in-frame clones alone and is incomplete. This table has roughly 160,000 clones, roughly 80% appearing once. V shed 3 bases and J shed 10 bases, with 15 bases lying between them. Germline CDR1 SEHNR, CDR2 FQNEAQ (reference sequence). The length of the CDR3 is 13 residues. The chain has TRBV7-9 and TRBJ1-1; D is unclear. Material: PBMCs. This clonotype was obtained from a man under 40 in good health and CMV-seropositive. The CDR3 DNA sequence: TGTGCCAGCAGCTTGGAAGCGTTAAGTGGAGCTTTCTTT. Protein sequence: CASSLEALSGAFF.